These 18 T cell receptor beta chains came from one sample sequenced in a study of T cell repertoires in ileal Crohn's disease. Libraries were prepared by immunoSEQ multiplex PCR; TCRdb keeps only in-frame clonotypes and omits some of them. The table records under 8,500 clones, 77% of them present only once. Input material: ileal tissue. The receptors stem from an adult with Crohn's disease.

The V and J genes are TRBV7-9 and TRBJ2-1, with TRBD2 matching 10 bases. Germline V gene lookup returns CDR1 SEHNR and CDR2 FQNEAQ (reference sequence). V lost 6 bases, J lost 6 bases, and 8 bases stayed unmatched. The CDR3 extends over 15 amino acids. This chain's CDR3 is CASSSSGGALNEQFF. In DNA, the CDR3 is TGTGCCAGCAGTTCCAGCGGGGGGGCCCTCAATGAGCAGTTCTTC.

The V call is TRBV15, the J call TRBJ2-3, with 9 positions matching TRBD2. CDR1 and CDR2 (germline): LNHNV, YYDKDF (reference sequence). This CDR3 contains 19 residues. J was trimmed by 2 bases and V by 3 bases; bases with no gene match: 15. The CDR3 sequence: CATSRVNERGVQPTDTQYF. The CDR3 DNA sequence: TGTGCCACCAGCAGGGTAAATGAGCGGGGGGTTCAACCCACAGATACGCAGTATTTT.

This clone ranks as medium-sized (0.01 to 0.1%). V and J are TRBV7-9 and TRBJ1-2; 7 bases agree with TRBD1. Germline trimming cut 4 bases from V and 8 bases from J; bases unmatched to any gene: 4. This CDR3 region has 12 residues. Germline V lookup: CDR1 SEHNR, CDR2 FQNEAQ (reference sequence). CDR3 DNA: TGTGCCAGCAGCTGGACAGGTCCGGGCTACACCTTC. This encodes CASSWTGPGYTF.

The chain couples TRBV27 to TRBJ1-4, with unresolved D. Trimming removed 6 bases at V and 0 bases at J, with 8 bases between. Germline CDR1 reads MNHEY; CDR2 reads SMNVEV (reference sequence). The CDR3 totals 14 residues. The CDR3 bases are TGTGCCAGCAGGAGGGTGGCAACTAATGAAAAACTGTTTTTT. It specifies CASRRVATNEKLFF.

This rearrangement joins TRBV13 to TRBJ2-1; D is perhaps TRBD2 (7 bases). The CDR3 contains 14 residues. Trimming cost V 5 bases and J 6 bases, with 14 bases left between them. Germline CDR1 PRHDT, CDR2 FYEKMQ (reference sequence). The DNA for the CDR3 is TGTGCCAGCAGCATACAGGGACTACCCAATGAGCAGTTCTTC. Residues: CASSIQGLPNEQFF.

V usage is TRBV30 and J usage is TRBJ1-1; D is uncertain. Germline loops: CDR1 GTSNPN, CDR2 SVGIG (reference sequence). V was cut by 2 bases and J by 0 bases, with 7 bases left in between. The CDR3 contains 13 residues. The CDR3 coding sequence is TGTGCCTGGAGTTCAGTGATGAACACTGAAGCTTTCTTT. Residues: CAWSSVMNTEAFF.

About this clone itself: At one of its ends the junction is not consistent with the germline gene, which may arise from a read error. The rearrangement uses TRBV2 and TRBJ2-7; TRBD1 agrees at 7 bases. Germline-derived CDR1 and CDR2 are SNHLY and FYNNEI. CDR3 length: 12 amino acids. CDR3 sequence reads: CASRADRVVLDF. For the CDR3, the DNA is TGTGCCAGCAGGGCCGACAGGGTAGTTCTGGACTTC.

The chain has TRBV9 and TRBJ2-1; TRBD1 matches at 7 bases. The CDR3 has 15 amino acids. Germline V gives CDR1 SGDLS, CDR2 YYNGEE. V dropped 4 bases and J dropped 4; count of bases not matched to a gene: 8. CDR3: CASSPRDRSYNEQFF. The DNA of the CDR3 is TGTGCCAGCAGCCCCCGGGACAGAAGTTACAATGAGCAGTTCTTC.

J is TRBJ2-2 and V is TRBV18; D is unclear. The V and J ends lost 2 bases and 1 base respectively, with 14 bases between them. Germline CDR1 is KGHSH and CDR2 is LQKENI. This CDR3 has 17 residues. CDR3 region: CASSPVRQVGNTGELFF. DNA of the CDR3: TGTGCCAGCTCACCAGTGAGACAAGTGGGGAACACCGGGGAGCTGTTTTTT.

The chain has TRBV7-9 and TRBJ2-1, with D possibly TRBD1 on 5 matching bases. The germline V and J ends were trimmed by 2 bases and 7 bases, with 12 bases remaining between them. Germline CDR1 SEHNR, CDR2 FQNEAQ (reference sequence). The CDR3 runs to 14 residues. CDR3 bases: TGTGCCAGCAGCTTATCACAGGCCCTAAATGAGCAGTTCTTC. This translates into CASSLSQALNEQFF.

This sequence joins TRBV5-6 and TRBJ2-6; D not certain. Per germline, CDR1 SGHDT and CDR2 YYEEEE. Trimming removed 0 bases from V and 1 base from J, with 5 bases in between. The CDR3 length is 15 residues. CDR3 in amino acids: CASSLGSSGANVLTF. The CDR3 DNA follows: TGTGCCAGCAGCTTGGGTTCTTCTGGGGCCAACGTCCTGACTTTC.

The DNA of the CDR3 is TGTGCCAGCAGCCCGCAGGGCCGGGCTAATGAAAAACTGTTTTTT. Its protein is CASSPQGRANEKLFF. J is TRBJ1-4 and V is TRBV7-3; TRBD1 is a possible D gene (5 bases). This CDR3 has 15 residues. Trimming left V 5 bases short and J 3 bases short, with 13 bases between. Germline values: CDR1 SGHTA, CDR2 FQGTGA.

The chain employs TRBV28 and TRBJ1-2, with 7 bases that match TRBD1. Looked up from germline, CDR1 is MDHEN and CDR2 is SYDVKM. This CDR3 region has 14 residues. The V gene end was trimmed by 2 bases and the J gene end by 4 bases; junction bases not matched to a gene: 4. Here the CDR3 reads CASSLSRGVYGYTF. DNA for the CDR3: TGTGCCAGCAGTTTAAGCAGGGGGGTCTATGGCTACACCTTC.

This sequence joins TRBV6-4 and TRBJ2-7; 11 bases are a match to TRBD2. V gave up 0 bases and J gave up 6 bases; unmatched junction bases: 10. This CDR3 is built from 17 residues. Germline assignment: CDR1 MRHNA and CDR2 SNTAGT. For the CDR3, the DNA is TGTGCCAGCAGTGACTCTAACAAGGTAGCGGGGGGGGCCGAGCAGTACTTC. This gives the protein CASSDSNKVAGGAEQYF.

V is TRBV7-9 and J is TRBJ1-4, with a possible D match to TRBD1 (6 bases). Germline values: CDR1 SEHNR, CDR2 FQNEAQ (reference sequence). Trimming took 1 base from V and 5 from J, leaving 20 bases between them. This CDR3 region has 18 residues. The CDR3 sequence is CASSLVLTADSQNEKLFF. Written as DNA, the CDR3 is TGTGCCAGCAGCTTAGTGTTAACTGCGGACAGCCAGAATGAAAAACTGTTTTTT.

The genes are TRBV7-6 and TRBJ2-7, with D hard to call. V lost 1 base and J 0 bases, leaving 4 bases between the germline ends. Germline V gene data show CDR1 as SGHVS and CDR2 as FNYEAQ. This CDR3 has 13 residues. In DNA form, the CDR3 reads TGTGCCAGCAGCTTAGAGAGCTCCTACGAGCAGTACTTC. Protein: CASSLESSYEQYF.

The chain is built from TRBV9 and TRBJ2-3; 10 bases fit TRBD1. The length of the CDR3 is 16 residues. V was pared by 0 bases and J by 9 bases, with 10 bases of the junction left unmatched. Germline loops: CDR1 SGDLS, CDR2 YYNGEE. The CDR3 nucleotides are TGTGCCAGCAGCGTAGACTGGGACAGGGGTTCAGGCACGCAGTATTTT. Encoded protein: CASSVDWDRGSGTQYF.

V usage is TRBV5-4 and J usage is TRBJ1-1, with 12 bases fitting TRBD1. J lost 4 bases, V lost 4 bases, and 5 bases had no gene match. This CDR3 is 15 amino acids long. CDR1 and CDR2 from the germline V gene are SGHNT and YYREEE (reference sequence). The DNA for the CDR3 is TGTGCCAGCAGCCCGGGACAGGGGGCGAGCACTGAAGCTTTCTTT. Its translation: CASSPGQGASTEAFF.